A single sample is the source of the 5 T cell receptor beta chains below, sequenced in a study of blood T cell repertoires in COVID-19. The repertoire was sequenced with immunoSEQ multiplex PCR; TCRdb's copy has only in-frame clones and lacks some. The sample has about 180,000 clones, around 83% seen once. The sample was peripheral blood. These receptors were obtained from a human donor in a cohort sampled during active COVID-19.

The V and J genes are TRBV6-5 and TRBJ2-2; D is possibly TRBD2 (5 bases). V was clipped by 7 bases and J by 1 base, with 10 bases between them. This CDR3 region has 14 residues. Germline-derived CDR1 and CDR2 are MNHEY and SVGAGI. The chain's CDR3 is CASNPGRNTGELFF. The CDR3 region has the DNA TGTGCCAGCAACCCGGGGAGGAACACCGGGGAGCTGTTTTTT.

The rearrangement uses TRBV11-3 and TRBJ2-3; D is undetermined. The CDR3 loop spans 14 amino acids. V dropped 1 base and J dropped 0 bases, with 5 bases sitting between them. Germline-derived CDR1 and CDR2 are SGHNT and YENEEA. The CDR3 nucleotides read TGTGCCAGCAGCTTAGCCCCTAGCACAGATACGCAGTATTTT. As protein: CASSLAPSTDTQYF.

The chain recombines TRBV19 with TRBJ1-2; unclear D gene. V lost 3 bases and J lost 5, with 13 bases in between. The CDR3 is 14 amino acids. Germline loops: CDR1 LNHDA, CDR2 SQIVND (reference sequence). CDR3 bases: TGTGCCAGTAGTATCCCCGGCAGAGCGTATGGCTACACCTTC. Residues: CASSIPGRAYGYTF.

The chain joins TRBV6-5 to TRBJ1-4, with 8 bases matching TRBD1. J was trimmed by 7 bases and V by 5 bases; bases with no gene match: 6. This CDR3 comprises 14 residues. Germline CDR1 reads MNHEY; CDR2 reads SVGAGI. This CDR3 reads CASSTRGPSEKLFF. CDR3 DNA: TGTGCCAGCAGTACCAGGGGGCCGAGTGAAAAACTGTTTTTT.

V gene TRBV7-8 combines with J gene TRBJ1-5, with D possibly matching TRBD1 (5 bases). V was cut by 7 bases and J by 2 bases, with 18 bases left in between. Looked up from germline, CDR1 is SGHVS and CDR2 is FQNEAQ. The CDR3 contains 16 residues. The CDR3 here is CASTKSRREGNQPQHF. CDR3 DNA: TGTGCCAGCACCAAAAGTCGCAGGGAGGGCAATCAGCCCCAGCATTTT.